Below are 32 T cell receptor beta chains sequenced from a single sample in a study of response to subunit inactivated influenza vaccine. TCRdb reanalysed the RT-PCR reads using MiXCR and keeps one entry per CDR3 protein. The sample has over 800,000 distinct CDR3 sequences, over 20% seen once. The sample in question was PBMCs from blood, obtained around 5 days after vaccination. The source of these receptors is a man aged 45-60 years who received an inactivated influenza vaccine.

The table lists this clonotype with a few counts. A much larger clone lies a single base off, so this may be a read error. The chain joins TRBV20-1 to TRBJ2-1; 8 bases agree with TRBD2. The CDR3 runs to 17 residues. Germline CDR1 DFQATT, CDR2 SNEGSKA (reference sequence). CDR3 DNA sequence: TGCTGTGCTATATTAGCGGGGCGGGTGGGATCCTACAATGAGCAGTTCTTC. It specifies CCAILAGRVGSYNEQFF.

This clonotype came up a few times. The rearrangement uses TRBV6-2 or TRBV6-3 and TRBJ1-1; TRBD1 might be the D (6 bases). V was pared by 2 bases and J by 4 bases, with 14 bases between. The CDR3 runs to 15 residues. The germline V gene encodes CDR1 MNHEY and CDR2 SVGEGT. The CDR3 DNA is TGTGCCAGCAGTTACATCGGGAGCAGGGGCACTGAAGCTTTCTTT. It encodes CASSYIGSRGTEAFF.

V and J are TRBV18 and TRBJ2-1; TRBD1 or TRBD2 may be the D gene (5 bases each). CDR1 and CDR2 from the germline V gene are KGHSH and LQKENI. This CDR3 is built from 16 residues. V lost 5 bases to trimming and J lost 0 bases, with 14 bases between them. Here the CDR3 DNA reads TGTGCCAGCTCAAGAGCGTGGGGGAGCTCCTACAATGAGCAGTTCTTC. Translating gives CASSRAWGSSYNEQFF.

This clonotype appeared a few times. V and J are TRBV12-3 or TRBV12-4 and TRBJ1-1; tentative D call: TRBD1 (5 bases). Trimming took 2 bases from V and 1 from J, leaving 17 bases between them. CDR3 length equals 17 residues. The CDR3 protein is CASSLQGRVDRNTEAFF. CDR3 DNA sequence: TGTGCCAGCAGTTTACAGGGACGGGTGGATCGGAACACTGAAGCTTTCTTT.

The CDR3 sequence is CASSPPGHPGNEQFF. The DNA for the CDR3 is TGCGCCAGCAGCCCGCCGGGGCACCCGGGGAATGAGCAGTTCTTC. The rearrangement links TRBV5-1 to TRBJ2-1; either TRBD1 or TRBD2 may fit D (5 bases each). CDR1 is SGHRS, CDR2 YFSETQ, per germline. With 4 bases removed from V and 7 bases from J, the gap between germline ends came to 18 bases. The CDR3 is 15 residues long.

This clonotype was detected many times. The chain uses TRBV11-2 and TRBJ1-2; D is uncertain. The V gene's germline CDR1 is SGHAT and CDR2 FQNNGV. The CDR3 runs to 12 residues. The V and J ends lost 4 bases and 4 bases respectively, with 7 bases between them. CDR3 DNA: TGTGCCAGCAGCTCGGAAAGCTATGGCTACACCTTC. This encodes CASSSESYGYTF. The complete variable domain, with remaining parts taken from reference TRBV11-2 and TRBJ1-2, reads EAGVAQSPRYKIIEKRQSVAFWCNPISGHATLYWYQQILGQGPKLLIQFQNNGVVDDSQLPKDRFSAERLKGVDSTLKIQPAKLEDSAVYLCASSSESYGYTFGSGTRLTVV.

This clonotype was seen only a few times. The rearrangement joins TRBV5-1 to TRBJ2-3; perhaps TRBD1 as D (5 bases). The CDR3 is 15 amino acids. Per the germline V gene, CDR1 is SGHRS and CDR2 is YFSETQ. Trimming cost V 0 bases and J 2 bases, with 10 bases left between them. CDR3 region: CASSLGQKPTDTQYF. CDR3 DNA: TGCGCCAGCAGCTTGGGACAGAAACCCACAGATACGCAGTATTTT.

This clonotype was found many times. The CDR3 DNA is TGTGCCAGCAGTTCCAGATGGGGACAGGTGAAACCTTATGGCTACACCTTC. Translation: CASSSRWGQVKPYGYTF. The rearrangement uses TRBV12-3 or TRBV12-4 and TRBJ1-2; TRBD1 aligns across 8 bases. Trimming cost V 4 bases and J 5 bases; bases outside gene matches: 15. There are 17 residues in the CDR3.

The chain links TRBV7-2 to TRBJ2-7; weak D call: TRBD1 (5 bases). V lost 2 bases and J lost 3, with 20 bases in between. Per the germline V gene, CDR1 is SGHTA and CDR2 is FQGNSA. The CDR3 consists of 17 residues. The CDR3 is CASSLPSVRGQLYEQYF. The CDR3 nucleotides read TGTGCCAGCAGCTTACCCTCCGTGAGAGGACAACTCTACGAGCAGTACTTC.

The gene calls are TRBV20-1 and TRBJ2-7; D possibly matches TRBD1 or TRBD2 (5 bases each). The CDR3 loop spans 11 amino acids. Trimming took 8 bases from V and 4 from J, leaving 12 bases between them. CDR1 and CDR2 (germline): DFQATT, SNEGSKA (reference sequence). The CDR3 loop is CSPRGAYEQYF. CDR3 coding DNA: TGCAGTCCCCGAGGGGCGTACGAGCAGTACTTC.

The CDR3 loop reads CASSETLRSEQYF. The DNA of the CDR3 is TGTGCCAGCAGTGAGACCCTGAGGTCCGAGCAGTACTTC. The chain recombines TRBV6-1 with TRBJ2-7; D gene uncertain. V gave up 3 bases and J gave up 6 bases, with 12 bases separating them. Germline-derived CDR1 and CDR2 are MNHNS and SASEGT. This CDR3 has 13 residues.

This clonotype was seen a handful of times. The chain has TRBV12-3 or TRBV12-4 and TRBJ1-2; 7 nucleotides match TRBD1. The CDR3 is 13 residues long. The V gene end was trimmed by 4 bases and the J gene end by 7 bases; junction bases not matched to a gene: 6. CDR3 sequence reads: CASSSTGRGGYTF. The CDR3 DNA is TGTGCCAGCAGTTCGACAGGGAGGGGTGGCTACACCTTC.

This chain uses TRBV6-5 with TRBJ2-7; 9 positions match TRBD1. The germline CDR1 and CDR2 sequences are MNHEY and SVGAGI. This CDR3 has 13 amino acids. J gave up 5 bases and V 2 bases, and 1 base lay outside the gene matches. As DNA, the CDR3 is TGTGCCAGCAGTTACGGACAGGGGAACGAGCAGTACTTC. Its protein product is CASSYGQGNEQYF.

This clonotype was picked up a small number of times. The chain employs TRBV12-3 or TRBV12-4 and TRBJ2-7; 7 nucleotides match TRBD1. The CDR3 extends over 15 amino acids. V gave up 1 base and J gave up 2 bases; unmatched junction bases: 5. The CDR3 spells CASSLVRGMPYEQYF. Written as DNA, the CDR3 is TGTGCCAGCAGTTTAGTCAGGGGGATGCCCTACGAGCAGTACTTC.

V gene TRBV20-1 combines with J gene TRBJ1-5, with a tentative D call TRBD1 (6 bases). Germline CDR1 is DFQATT and CDR2 is SNEGSKA (reference sequence). CDR3 length: 12 residues. Trimming pared 7 bases from V and 4 bases from J, leaving 11 bases between. CDR3 sequence: CSVSQGNQPQHF. The DNA for the CDR3 is TGCAGTGTGAGTCAGGGGAATCAGCCCCAGCATTTT.

The CDR3 DNA reads as TGTGCCAGCAGTGATGGTCACAGGTGCAATCAGCCCCAGCATTTT. Translation: CASSDGHRCNQPQHF. The V gene is TRBV6-4, the J gene TRBJ1-5, with D tentatively TRBD1 (5 bases). CDR1 and CDR2 (germline): MRHNA, SNTAGT. Trimming stripped 3 bases from V and 2 bases from J, with 11 bases between. CDR3 size: 15 residues.

In this sample, this clonotype turned up a few times. The CDR3 nucleotides read TGTGCCAGCACGCGTGAGAGACCTCCAGATACGCAGTATTTT. Its translation: CASTRERPPDTQYF. The V and J genes are TRBV6-1 and TRBJ2-3, with D uncertain. Germline V gene lookup returns CDR1 MNHNS and CDR2 SASEGT. V dropped 7 bases and J dropped 4 bases, with 15 bases sitting between them. This CDR3 contains 14 residues.

This clonotype was observed a single time. V usage is TRBV7-2 and J usage is TRBJ1-1; D is unresolved. CDR3 length: 13 residues. Trimming pared 6 bases from V and 0 bases from J, leaving 8 bases between. CDR1 and CDR2 (germline): SGHTA, FQGNSA. CDR3 residues: CASRFGVNTEAFF. DNA for the CDR3: TGTGCCAGCAGGTTTGGAGTGAACACTGAAGCTTTCTTT.

This clonotype was seen a few times. The V and J genes are TRBV4-3 and TRBJ2-2, with D maybe TRBD2 (6 bases). V lost 2 bases and J 4 bases, leaving 11 bases between the germline ends. This CDR3 has 15 residues. Germline V gene lookup returns CDR1 LGHNA and CDR2 YSLEER. Here the CDR3 DNA reads TGCGCCAGCAGCCAAACGGGAGTTGGCACCGGGGAGCTGTTTTTT. Residues: CASSQTGVGTGELFF.

This clonotype was counted only a few times. This sequence joins TRBV7-9 and TRBJ1-5; 8 bases fit TRBD1. There are 15 residues in the CDR3. J gave up 5 bases and V 5 bases, and 8 bases lay outside the gene matches. The V gene's germline CDR1 is SEHNR and CDR2 FQNEAQ (reference sequence). The CDR3 nucleotides are TGTGCCAGCAGCCCGGCAGGGGGCAGGTATCAGCCCCAGCATTTT. Translating it yields CASSPAGGRYQPQHF.

The rearrangement joins TRBV7-9 to TRBJ2-3, with TRBD2 as a possible D gene (6 bases). In germline, CDR1 is SEHNR, CDR2 FQNEAQ (reference sequence). The CDR3 covers 16 residues. The V end lost 4 bases, the J end lost 4 bases, and 18 bases lay between the germline ends. The CDR3 spells CASSSWRLGGADTQYF. The CDR3 DNA reads as TGTGCCAGCAGCTCCTGGAGACTAGGCGGCGCAGATACGCAGTATTTT.

In this sample, this clonotype turned up a few times. The rearrangement uses TRBV4-3 and TRBJ2-7, with 14 bases that match TRBD2. V trimming: 3 bases; J trimming: 3 bases; junction bases outside the gene matches: 25. Germline assignment: CDR1 LGHNA and CDR2 YSLEER. This CDR3 region has 23 residues. The chain's CDR3 is CASSQSGGPKQGTGTSGSYEQYF. In DNA, the CDR3 is TGCGCCAGCAGCCAGTCGGGGGGCCCTAAACAGGGGACCGGGACTAGCGGGAGCTACGAGCAGTACTTC.

The J gene is TRBJ2-5, the V gene TRBV27; D possibly corresponds to TRBD2 (5 bases). The germline gives CDR1 MNHEY, CDR2 SMNVEV (reference sequence). Trimming shortened V by 4 bases and J by 5 bases, and 11 bases separated the two germline ends. This CDR3 is built from 13 residues. The CDR3 here is CASSSLGRETQYF. In nucleotides, the CDR3 is TGTGCCAGCAGTTCACTAGGCCGGGAGACCCAGTACTTC.

The table lists this clonotype with a few counts. The V call is TRBV12-3 or TRBV12-4, the J call TRBJ1-1; possible D gene TRBD1, 6 bases. V was trimmed by 6 bases and J by 4 bases, leaving 15 bases between them. This CDR3 contains 14 residues. The CDR3 protein is CASRPTGGSTEAFF. DNA of the CDR3: TGTGCCAGCAGACCCACGGGGGGCTCCACTGAAGCTTTCTTT.

This clonotype appeared a few times. The chain recombines TRBV28 with TRBJ2-2; D possibly corresponds to TRBD1 (6 bases). V lost 5 bases, J lost 10 bases, and 14 bases lay in between. The CDR3 spans 13 residues. The germline gives CDR1 MDHEN, CDR2 SYDVKM. The DNA of the CDR3 is TGTGCCAGCAGTATTCCGGGACAAGTGGAGCTGTTTTTT. Its translation is CASSIPGQVELFF.

The V and J genes are TRBV12-3 or TRBV12-4 and TRBJ2-3, with TRBD1 matching 7 bases. J gave up 8 bases and V 6 bases, and 11 bases lay outside the gene matches. The CDR3 has 14 amino acids. DNA of the CDR3: TGTGCCAGCAGCACAACCCCCGCAGGGGGTACGCAGTATTTT. Its translation: CASSTTPAGGTQYF.

V usage is TRBV12-3 or TRBV12-4 and J usage is TRBJ2-7, with a weak D call TRBD1 (7 bases). The length of the CDR3 is 12 residues. V lost 7 bases and J lost 7, with 14 bases in between. The CDR3 DNA reads TGTGCCAGCACCCTCCAGGGGGGAGAGCAGTACTTC. It yields the protein CASTLQGGEQYF.

The genes are TRBV29-1 and TRBJ1-1, with D unclear. V dropped 4 bases and J dropped 4 bases, with 13 bases sitting between them. The CDR3 is 13 amino acids. CDR1 and CDR2 (germline): SQVTM, ANQGSEA. The CDR3 DNA sequence: TGCAGCGTTGGGCCCCAACACTCCACTGAAGCTTTCTTT. Amino acid sequence: CSVGPQHSTEAFF.

The rearrangement uses TRBV12-3 or TRBV12-4 and TRBJ2-6; D uncertain. V gave up 7 bases and J gave up 4 bases, with 8 bases separating them. The length of the CDR3 is 13 residues. Here the CDR3 DNA reads TGTGCCAGCACCCCCGGGGGGGCCAACGTCCTGACTTTC. It yields the protein CASTPGGANVLTF.

This clonotype was recorded only once. The chain's CDR3 is CASSHYLYNEQFF. Here the CDR3 DNA reads TGTGCCAGCAGCCATTATCTGTACAATGAGCAGTTCTTC. The chain recombines TRBV14 with TRBJ2-1; the D is unclear. V was cut by 3 bases and J by 4 bases, with 7 bases left in between. This CDR3 has 13 amino acids. CDR1 is SGHDN and CDR2 is FVKESK in the germline V gene.

The chain combines TRBV20-1 with TRBJ1-3; D is unresolved. With 5 bases removed from V and 3 bases from J, the gap between germline ends came to 11 bases. The germline V gene encodes CDR1 DFQATT and CDR2 SNEGSKA (reference sequence). CDR3 length: 13 residues. The CDR3 protein is CSAQPDVGNTIYF. The CDR3 DNA sequence: TGCAGTGCTCAGCCGGACGTTGGAAACACCATATATTTT.

The V and J genes are TRBV10-3 and TRBJ1-6; maybe TRBD1 (5 bases). Germline V lookup: CDR1 ENHRY, CDR2 SYGVKD. The CDR3 totals 15 residues. Trimming pared 6 bases from V and 0 bases from J, leaving 9 bases between. CDR3 residues: CAISGGSSYNSPLHF. CDR3 coding DNA: TGTGCCATCAGCGGGGGGAGCTCCTATAATTCACCCCTCCACTTT.